Included here is one T cell receptor (beta chain) sequence, with context. Its antigen is unknown. Germline values: CDR1 MNHNY, CDR2 SVGAGI (reference sequence). With 8 bases clipped from V and 6 bases from J, the junction kept 4 bases outside the gene matches. CDR3 length: 12 residues. The data originate from a study of T cells in localized non-small cell lung cancer. The study, taken as a whole, reports: Researchers found a median roughly 50 of the top 100 tumor clones in adjacent lung. Greater blood T cell density accompanied longer overall survival. Measurement of T cell clonality placed uninvolved adjacent lung highest, above the level in tumor.

TCRdb keeps only in-frame clones here, not all; method: immunoSEQ multiplex PCR. This sample carries fewer than 60,000 clones, about four fifths of them seen once, and the ten largest clones take 15% to 20%. This TCR came from a female donor over 55 with stage II squamous cell lung carcinoma. The chain has TRBV6-6 and TRBJ1-2, with 9 bases identical to TRBD1. The input for sequencing was peripheral blood, taken before any cancer treatment. The CDR3 DNA reads TGTGCCAGCGGGGACAGGGCGAATGGCTACACCTTC. Translating it yields CASGDRANGYTF.